This TCR beta chain was sequenced for a study of T cells in localized non-small cell lung cancer (dated by TCRdb to 2018 to 2021). For the wider study: Comparing tumors with uninvolved tumor-adjacent lungs, the study looked at the T cell repertoires of 236 patients with early-stage NSCLC. The cohort comprised some 240 treatment-naïve NSCLC patients with resected, localized lung tumors. Of the NSCLC patients, approximately 130 were male and about a hundred were female, and the mean age was approximately 66 years.

For this clone: Its antigen is currently not known. No much larger clone exists at a distance of one base, and base qualities are not known.

The immunoSEQ Assay was used to sequence TCR beta CDR3 regions from DNA. The source study handled its data this way. To compute T cell density, TCR beta template counts were normalized to usable DNA, which was estimated by amplifying housekeeping genes. Richness was estimated using the preseqR package, with extrapolation to 400,000 templates for PBMC samples and to 120,000 templates for tissue samples. Clonality was defined as one minus Pielou's evenness. To identify tissue-enriched TCRs, differential abundance testing was run on productive amino-acid clonotypes with a minimum total count of 5 and an alpha of 0.1. The Jaccard Index and the Morisita Overlap Index were used to quantify repertoire overlap between compartments. GLIPH clustered TCR beta CDR3s with public tetramer-defined viral CDR3s; viral motifs required at least three viral sequences plus V-gene enrichment. This immuneACCESS table, as held by TCRdb, lists in-frame sequences with V and J called but not all clones. Of the missing ones, under half trace to an unresolved V gene in checked studies; the others have no known cause. V and J calls and clone size are as listed in that table; D and trimming were resolved from the DNA. For this sample the table gives tens of thousands of clones, of which around 89% were detected only once. Clones ranked in the top ten supply 20% to 25% of the sample.

Study-level results and caveats: A median of 57 of the top 100 tumor clones turned up in the paired uninvolved adjacent lung, and 28 of those clones also ranked among the top 100 of that same adjacent lung. Because the study design was exploratory, TCR variables were selected using unadjusted p-values without false-discovery rate correction. Multi-region tumor sequencing was not performed, so intratumor heterogeneity could not be excluded. Longer overall survival was associated with higher T cell density in blood, whereas shorter survival was associated with higher clonality in adjacent lung. Uninvolved tumor-adjacent lung showed the highest T cell clonality, higher than tumor, which suggests more focused antigenic responses in the uninvolved tumor-adjacent lung.

At diagnosis, peripheral blood, uninvolved tumor-adjacent lung and tumor were collected and stored as a combination of fresh-frozen and FFPE material. For TCR repertoire profiling, blood samples were analyzed as peripheral blood mononuclear cells. Via the germline V gene (reference sequence), CDR1 is SEHNR and CDR2 FQNEAQ. Between the V and J ends, shortened by 0 bases and 0 bases respectively, the junction contains 0 bases. Taken from cysteine to phenylalanine, the CDR3 has 13 residues. The entry retains the CDR3 DNA only, 39 bases that are in frame from base 1. The sample consisted of peripheral blood, taken before any cancer treatment. This clonotype originated in a woman between 40 and 69 years old with stage I squamous cell lung carcinoma. Recombination joined TRBV7-9 with TRBJ2-4; no D gene call is confident. The DNA is as follows: TGTGCCAGCAGCTTAGCAGCCAAAAACATTCAGTACTTC. It translates as CASSLAAKNIQYF.